The table lists the clone carrying this T cell receptor beta chain with a few counts. Antigen specificity is unknown. One entry per CDR3 protein results from TCRdb running MiXCR on the RT-PCR reads. The table includes some 640,000 distinct CDR3 sequences, over 11% detected once. Trimming took 2 bases from V and 0 from J, leaving 5 bases between them. Germline CDR1 and CDR2: ENHRY and SYGVKD. The CDR3 consists of 14 residues. The source of the sample is a study of response to subunit inactivated influenza vaccine. Regarding the study as a whole: Researchers suggested that each seasonal influenza vaccination recruits few new T cells.

The chain links TRBV10-3 to TRBJ1-5; D gene ambiguous. The clonotype was recovered from a man aged 45-60 years who received an inactivated influenza vaccine. The sequenced sample was PBMCs from blood, obtained around 15 days before vaccination. The CDR3 DNA follows: TGTGCCATCAGTGAGGCCTCTAGCAATCAGCCCCAGCATTTT. Translation: CAISEASSNQPQHF.